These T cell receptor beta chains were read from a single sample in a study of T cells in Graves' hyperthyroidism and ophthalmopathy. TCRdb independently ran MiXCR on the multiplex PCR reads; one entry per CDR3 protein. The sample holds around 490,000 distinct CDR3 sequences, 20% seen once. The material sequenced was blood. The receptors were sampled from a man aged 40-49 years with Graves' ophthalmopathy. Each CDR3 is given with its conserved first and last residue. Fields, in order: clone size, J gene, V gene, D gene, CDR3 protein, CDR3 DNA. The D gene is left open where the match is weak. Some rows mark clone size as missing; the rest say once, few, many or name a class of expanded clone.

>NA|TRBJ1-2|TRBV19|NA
CASSNRAGVHGYTF
TGTGCCAGTAGTAACAGGGCCGGGGTCCATGGCTACACCTTC
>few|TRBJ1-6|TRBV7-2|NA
CASSFGWHSPLHF
TGTGCCAGCAGCTTCGGTTGGCATTCACCCCTCCACTTT
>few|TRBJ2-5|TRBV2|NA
CASRRQYQETQYF
TGTGCCAGCAGAAGACAATACCAAGAGACCCAGTACTTC
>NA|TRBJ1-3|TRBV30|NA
CAWGPPSYGSGNTIYF
TGTGCCTGGGGGCCTCCAAGTTATGGCTCTGGAAACACCATATATTTT
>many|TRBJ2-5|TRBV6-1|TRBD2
CASSPGRGGAGETQYF
TGTGCCAGCAGCCCCGGGAGGGGGGGGGCCGGGGAGACCCAGTACTTC
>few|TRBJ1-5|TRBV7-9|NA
CASSLGGGQGTNRLNQPQHF
TGTGCCAGCAGCTTAGGGGGGGGCCAGGGGACGAACCGATTAAATCAGCCCCAGCATTTT
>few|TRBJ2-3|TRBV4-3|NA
CASSAQGKGADTQYF
TGCGCCAGCAGCGCACAGGGTAAAGGGGCAGATACGCAGTATTTT
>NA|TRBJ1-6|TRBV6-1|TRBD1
CASSSLHQGANSPLHF
TGTGCCAGCAGTTCCCTCCATCAGGGGGCTAATTCACCCCTCCACTTT
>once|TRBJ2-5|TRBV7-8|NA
CASSLGSYQETQYF
TGTGCCAGCAGCTTAGGGAGTTACCAAGAAACCCAGTACTTC
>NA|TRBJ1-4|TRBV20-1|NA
CSAPDRGEKLFF
TGCAGTGCGCCTGACAGAGGCGAAAAACTGTTTTTT
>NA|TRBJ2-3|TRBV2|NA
CASSSQGFTTDTQYF
TGTGCCAGCAGTTCCCAGGGTTTTACGACAGATACGCAGTATTTT
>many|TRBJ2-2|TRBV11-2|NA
CASSLDRSVTGELFF
TGTGCCAGCAGCTTAGATCGAAGTGTAACCGGGGAGCTGTTTTTT
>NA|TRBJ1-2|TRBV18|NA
CASSPPEGLTGYTF
TGTGCCAGCTCACCACCGGAGGGGCTGACTGGCTACACCTTC
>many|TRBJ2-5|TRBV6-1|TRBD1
CASSRDRGQETQYF
TGTGCCAGCTCACGAGACAGGGGTCAAGAGACCCAGTACTTC
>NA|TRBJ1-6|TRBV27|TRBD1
CASRESPQGGWSPLHF
TGTGCCAGCAGAGAGAGCCCACAGGGGGGATGGTCACCCCTCCACTTT
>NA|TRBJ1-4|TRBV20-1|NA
CSVDGSPNEKLFF
TGCAGTGTAGATGGGTCCCCTAATGAAAAACTGTTTTTT
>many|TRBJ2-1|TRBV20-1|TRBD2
CSARTSGSNEQFF
TGCAGTGCTAGAACTAGCGGGAGTAATGAGCAGTTCTTC
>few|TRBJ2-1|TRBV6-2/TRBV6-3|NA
CASSSAPGYGEQFF
TGTGCCAGCAGTTCCGCCCCGGGGTATGGCGAGCAGTTCTTC
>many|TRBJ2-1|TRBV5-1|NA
CASSAQVSRSEQFF
TGCGCCAGCAGCGCTCAAGTGTCCCGTAGTGAGCAGTTCTTC
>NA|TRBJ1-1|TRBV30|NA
CAWVFGSGNTEAFF
TGTGCCTGGGTATTCGGGAGTGGGAACACTGAAGCTTTCTTT
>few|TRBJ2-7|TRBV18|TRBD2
CASCSSGRGDEQYF
TGTGCCAGCTGCTCTAGCGGGAGAGGGGACGAGCAGTACTTC
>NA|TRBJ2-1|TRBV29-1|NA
CSDRDFTYNEQFF
TGCAGCGACCGGGACTTTACCTACAATGAGCAGTTCTTC
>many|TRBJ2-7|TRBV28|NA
CASSRMGGGDSYEQYF
TGTGCCAGCAGCCGGATGGGGGGAGGCGATTCCTACGAGCAGTACTTC
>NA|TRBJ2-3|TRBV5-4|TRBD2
CASSLIGGSTDTQYF
TGTGCCAGCAGCTTAATCGGGGGGAGCACAGATACGCAGTATTTT
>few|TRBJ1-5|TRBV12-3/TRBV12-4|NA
CASSLRGGSGQPQHF
TGTGCCAGCAGTTTACGGGGGGGAAGTGGTCAGCCCCAGCATTTT